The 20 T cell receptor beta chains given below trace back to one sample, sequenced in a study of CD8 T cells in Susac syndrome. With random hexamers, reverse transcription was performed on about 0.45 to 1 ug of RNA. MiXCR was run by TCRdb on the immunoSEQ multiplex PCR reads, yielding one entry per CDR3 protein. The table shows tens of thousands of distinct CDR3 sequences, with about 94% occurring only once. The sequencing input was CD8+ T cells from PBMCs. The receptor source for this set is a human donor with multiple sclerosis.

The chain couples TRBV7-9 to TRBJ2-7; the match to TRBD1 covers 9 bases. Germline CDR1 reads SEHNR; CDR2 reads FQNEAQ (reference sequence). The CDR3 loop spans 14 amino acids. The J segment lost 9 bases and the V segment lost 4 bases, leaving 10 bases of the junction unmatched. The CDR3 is CASSSGDRESGQYF. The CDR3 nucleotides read TGTGCCAGCAGCTCGGGGGACAGGGAATCGGGGCAGTACTTC.

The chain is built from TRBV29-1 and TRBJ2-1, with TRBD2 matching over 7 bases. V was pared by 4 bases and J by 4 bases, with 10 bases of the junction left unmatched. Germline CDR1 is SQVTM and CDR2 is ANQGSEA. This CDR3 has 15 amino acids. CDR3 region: CSVGQGGVLYNEQFF. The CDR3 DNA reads TGCAGCGTTGGGCAGGGAGGGGTTTTATACAATGAGCAGTTCTTC.

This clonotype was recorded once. CDR3 nucleotide sequence: TGCAGCGTTGTTCCCAGCCAATTCCGAGCCAAAAACATTCAGTACTTC. As protein: CSVVPSQFRAKNIQYF. The chain is built from TRBV29-1 and TRBJ2-4; D is unclear. Germline CDR1 reads SQVTM; CDR2 reads ANQGSEA. The V end was cut by 4 bases, the J end by 0 bases, with 16 bases between. CDR3 length: 16 amino acids.

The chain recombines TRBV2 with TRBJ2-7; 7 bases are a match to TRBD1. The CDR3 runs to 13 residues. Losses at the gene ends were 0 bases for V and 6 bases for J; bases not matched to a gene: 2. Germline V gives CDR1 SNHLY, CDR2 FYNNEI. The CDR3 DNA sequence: TGTGCCAGCAGTGAAGCGACAGGGAGCGAGCAGTACTTC. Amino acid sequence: CASSEATGSEQYF.

As DNA, the CDR3 is TGCGCCAGCAGCCAATTTGGCGGACCCTACGAGCAGTACTTC. Its translation: CASSQFGGPYEQYF. V is TRBV4-3 and J is TRBJ2-7; D unclear. The V end was cut by 2 bases, the J end by 2 bases, with 10 bases between. Germline CDR1 is LGHNA and CDR2 is YSLEER. The CDR3 runs to 14 residues.

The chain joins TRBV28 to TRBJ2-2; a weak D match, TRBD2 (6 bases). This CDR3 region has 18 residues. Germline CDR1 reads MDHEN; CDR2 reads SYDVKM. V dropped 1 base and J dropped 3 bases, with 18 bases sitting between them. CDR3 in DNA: TGTGCCAGCAGTTTATCGGGTTCTTGGAGGGAGGACACCGGGGAGCTGTTTTTT. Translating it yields CASSLSGSWREDTGELFF.

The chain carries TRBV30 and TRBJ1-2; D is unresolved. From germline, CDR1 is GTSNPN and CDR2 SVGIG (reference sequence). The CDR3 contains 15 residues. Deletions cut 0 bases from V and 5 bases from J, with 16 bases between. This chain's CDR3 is CAWSVPQSPSYGYTF. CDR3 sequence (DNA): TGTGCCTGGAGTGTACCACAGAGTCCGTCGTATGGCTACACCTTC.

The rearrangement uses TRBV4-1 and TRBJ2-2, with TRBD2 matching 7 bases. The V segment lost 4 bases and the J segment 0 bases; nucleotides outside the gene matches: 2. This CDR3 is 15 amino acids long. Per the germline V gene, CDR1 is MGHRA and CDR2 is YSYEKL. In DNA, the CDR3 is TGCGCCAGCAGCCTAGGACTAGCGAACACCGGGGAGCTGTTTTTT. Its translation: CASSLGLANTGELFF.

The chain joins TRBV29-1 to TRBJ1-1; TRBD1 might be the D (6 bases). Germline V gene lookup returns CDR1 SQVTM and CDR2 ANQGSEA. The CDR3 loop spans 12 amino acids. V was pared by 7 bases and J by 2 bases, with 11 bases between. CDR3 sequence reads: CSATDSNTEAFF. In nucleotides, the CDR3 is TGCAGCGCGACGGACAGCAACACTGAAGCTTTCTTT.

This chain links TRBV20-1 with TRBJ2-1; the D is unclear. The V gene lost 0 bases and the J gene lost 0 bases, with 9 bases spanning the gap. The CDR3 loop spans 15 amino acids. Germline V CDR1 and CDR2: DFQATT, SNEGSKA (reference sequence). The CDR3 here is CSARDVSSSYNEQFF. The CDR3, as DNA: TGCAGTGCTAGAGATGTCTCGAGCTCCTACAATGAGCAGTTCTTC.

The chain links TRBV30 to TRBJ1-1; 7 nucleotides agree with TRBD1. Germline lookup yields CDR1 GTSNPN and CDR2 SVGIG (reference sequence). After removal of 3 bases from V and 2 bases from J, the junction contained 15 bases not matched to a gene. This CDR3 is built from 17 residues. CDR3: CAWRELDAGTANTEAFF. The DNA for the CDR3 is TGTGCCTGGAGAGAACTGGATGCAGGGACAGCTAACACTGAAGCTTTCTTT.

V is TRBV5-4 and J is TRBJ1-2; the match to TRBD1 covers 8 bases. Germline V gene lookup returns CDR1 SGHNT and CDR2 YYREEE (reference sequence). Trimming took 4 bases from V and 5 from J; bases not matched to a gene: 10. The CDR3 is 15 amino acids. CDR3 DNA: TGTGCCAGCAGCAAAGACAGGGGCATGACGTATGGCTACACCTTC. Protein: CASSKDRGMTYGYTF.

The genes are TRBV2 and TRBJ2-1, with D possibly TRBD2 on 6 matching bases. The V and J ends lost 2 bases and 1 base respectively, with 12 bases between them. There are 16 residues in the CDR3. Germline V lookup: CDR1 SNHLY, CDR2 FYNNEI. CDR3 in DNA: TGTGCCAGCAGTGAAAGGGTGGGGGGTTCCTACAATGAGCAGTTCTTC. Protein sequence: CASSERVGGSYNEQFF. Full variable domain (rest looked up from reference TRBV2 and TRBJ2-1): EPEVTQTPSHQVTQMGQEVILRCVPISNHLYFYWYRQILGQKVEFLVSFYNNEISEKSEIFDDQFSVERPDGSNFTLKIRSTKLEDSAMYFCASSERVGGSYNEQFFGPGTRLTVL.

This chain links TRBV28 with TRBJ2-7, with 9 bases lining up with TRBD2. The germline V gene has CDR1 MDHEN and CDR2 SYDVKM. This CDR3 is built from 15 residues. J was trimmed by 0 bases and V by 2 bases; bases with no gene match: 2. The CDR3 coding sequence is TGTGCCAGCAGTTTAGGGCGGGGGGGCTCCTACGAGCAGTACTTC. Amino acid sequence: CASSLGRGGSYEQYF.

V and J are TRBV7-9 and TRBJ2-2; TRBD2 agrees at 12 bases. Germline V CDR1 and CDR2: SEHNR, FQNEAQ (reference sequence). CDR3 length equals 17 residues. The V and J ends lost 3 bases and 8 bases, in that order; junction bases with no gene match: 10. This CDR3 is CASSFLGLAGLEGELFF. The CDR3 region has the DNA TGTGCCAGCAGCTTTCTGGGACTAGCGGGTCTGGAAGGGGAGCTGTTTTTT. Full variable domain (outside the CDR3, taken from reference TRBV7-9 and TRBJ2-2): DTGVSQNPRHKITKRGQNVTFRCDPISEHNRLYWYRQTLGQGPEFLTYFQNEAQLEKSRLLSDRFSAERPKGSFSTLEIQRTEQGDSAMYLCASSFLGLAGLEGELFFGEGSRLTVL.

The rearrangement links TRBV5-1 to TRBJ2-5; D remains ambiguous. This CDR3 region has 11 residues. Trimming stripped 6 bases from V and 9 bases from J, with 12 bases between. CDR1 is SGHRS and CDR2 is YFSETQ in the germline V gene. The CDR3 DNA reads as TGCGCCAGCACCCTAGACGAGGCCCAGTACTTC. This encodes CASTLDEAQYF.

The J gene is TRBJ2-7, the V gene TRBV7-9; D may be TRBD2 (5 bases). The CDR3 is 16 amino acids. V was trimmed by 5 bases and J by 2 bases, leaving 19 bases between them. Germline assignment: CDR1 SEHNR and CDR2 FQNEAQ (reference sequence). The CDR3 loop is CASSPQEEAPPYEQYF. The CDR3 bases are TGTGCCAGCAGCCCGCAGGAGGAGGCCCCCCCCTACGAGCAGTACTTC.

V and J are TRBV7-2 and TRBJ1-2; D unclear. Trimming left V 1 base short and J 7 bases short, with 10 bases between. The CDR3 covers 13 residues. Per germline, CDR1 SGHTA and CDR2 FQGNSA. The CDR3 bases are TGTGCCAGCAGCTTAGTCAGGACCGCTGGCTACACCTTC. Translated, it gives CASSLVRTAGYTF.

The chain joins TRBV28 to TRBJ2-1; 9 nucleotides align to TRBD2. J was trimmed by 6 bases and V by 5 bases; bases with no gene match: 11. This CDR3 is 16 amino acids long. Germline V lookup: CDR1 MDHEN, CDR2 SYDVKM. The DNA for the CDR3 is TGTGCCAGCAGTCCCCCAGGCGGGGGGGACCTCAATGAGCAGTTCTTC. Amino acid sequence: CASSPPGGGDLNEQFF.

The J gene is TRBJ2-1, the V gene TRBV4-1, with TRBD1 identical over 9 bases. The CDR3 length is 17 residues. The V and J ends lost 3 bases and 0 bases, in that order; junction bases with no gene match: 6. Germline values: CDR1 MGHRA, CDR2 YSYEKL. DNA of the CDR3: TGCGCCAGCAGCCACGACGAGGGACAGGGCTCCTACAATGAGCAGTTCTTC. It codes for CASSHDEGQGSYNEQFF.